What follows describes a single TCR beta chain. Antigen unknown. The data were taken from a study of cytomegalovirus exposure and HLA in healthy donors. Across the study: In a later analysis, it was reported that the approximately 120 validation repertoires had been produced on the same platform as the roughly 650 repertoires belonging to the first cohort.

The study's findings and limits: A list of approximately 160 TCR beta chains associated with cytomegalovirus was given. As confirmed in vitro, a few CMV-associated chains were specific for CMV antigens. The finding came from a later analysis; first-cohort TCR clusters tended to co-occur in the 95 to 150 validation repertoires.

The germline V gene encodes CDR1 SNHLY and CDR2 FYNNEI. The CDR3 sequence is 13 residues long. Between the trimmed V and J ends, which lost 3 bases and 5 bases, there was a span of 10 bases. TCRdb's copy holds only in-frame clones and misses some; the assay was immunoSEQ multiplex PCR. Of 98,000 or so clones in the sample, over 75% are singletons; the top ten hold around 3.1%. The source is a woman aged 18-29 years in good health and CMV-seronegative. The sequencing input was PBMCs. The chain couples TRBV2 to TRBJ1-1; possible D gene TRBD1, 5 bases. In DNA form, the CDR3 reads TGTGCCAGCAGTGAGGGGGGAGAAACTGAAGCTTTCTTT. Translation: CASSEGGETEAFF.